Shown below are 2 T cell receptor beta chains from a single sample sequenced in a study of CD8+CD57+ T cells in acquired aplastic anemia. Genomic DNA, the template, was used for profiling of the TCR beta VDJ and CDR3. Each CDR3 protein gets one entry after TCRdb re-called the reads with MiXCR. The sample carries 250,000 to 300,000 distinct CDR3 sequences, roughly 50% recorded once. The sequencing input was sorted CD4+, CD8+, or CD8+CD57+ T cells (not recorded which) from PBMCs. Receptors originate from a human donor with severe aplastic anemia or a healthy control (not recorded which).

CDR3 in amino acids: CSAGTSGRRSCYEQYF. In DNA, the CDR3 is TGCAGTGCGGGGACTAGCGGGAGAAGAAGCTGCTACGAGCAGTACTTC. The chain uses TRBV20-1 and TRBJ2-7; TRBD2 matches 14 bases. The germline CDR1 and CDR2 sequences are DFQATT and SNEGSKA (reference sequence). There are 16 residues in the CDR3. V shed 6 bases, J shed 3 bases, and the junction held 10 bases outside the gene matches.

This clonotype was seen at least ten times. With a much larger clone just one base away, this may be a read error. V gene TRBV10-3 combines with J gene TRBJ2-1; 14 bases are shared with TRBD2. CDR1 is ENHRY and CDR2 is SYGVKD in the germline V gene. The CDR3 totals 18 residues. The CDR3 DNA reads as TGTGCCATCAGTGAGCATGGGACTAGCGGGGGTCTATACAGTGAGCAGTTCTTC. Protein product: CAISEHGTSGGLYSEQFF.